This TCR beta chain is from a study of OX40 agonist ivuxolimab in advanced cancers. In the study overall: Patients received ivuxolimab, an intravenous treatment, every 2 weeks at 0.01 to 10 mg/kg. Partial response was recorded in three patients: one hepatocellular carcinoma and two cutaneous melanoma cases. Study-wide results and caveats: Clonal expansion was among the lowest in partial responders at 0.1-3.0 mg/kg, especially CD8+. The study observed clonal expansion of CD4+ and CD8+ blood T cells by week 6 at 0.1 to 3.0 mg/kg.

Data came from immunoSEQ multiplex PCR; TCRdb stores just in-frame clones and leaves some out. The sample lists fewer than 90,000 clones; more than 75% were seen once. With respect to this clone: Its antigen remains unidentified.

This CDR3 is 12 amino acids long. Trimming pared 0 bases from V and 2 bases from J, leaving 2 bases between. CDR1 and CDR2 (germline): SGHNT, YYREEE (reference sequence). The rearrangement joins TRBV5-4 to TRBJ1-1, with D hard to call. Source: CD4+ or CD8+ T cells sorted from blood, taken in a trial of the OX40 agonist ivuxolimab. This clonotype originated in an adult with an advanced solid tumor such as melanoma, head and neck, liver or kidney cancer. In DNA form, the CDR3 reads TGTGCCAGCAGCTTGGTTAACACTGAAGCTTTCTTT. Protein product: CASSLVNTEAFF.